The rows below give T cell receptor beta chains drawn from one sample of a study of shared clonotypes between healthy human individuals. The assay was immunoSEQ multiplex PCR, and TCRdb's table has in-frame clones only and misses some. The table has 2 million to 2.5 million clones, around 96% seen once; the top ten hold 0.9% to 1.4%. Material: naive CD8+ T cells sorted from blood. The receptors were sampled from a man younger than 35 in good health. Each CDR3 is given with its conserved first and last residue. A D gene is named only where the DNA matches it firmly. The listing skips clone size in some rows; elsewhere it reads once, few, many or a size class.

d_call clone_size j_call v_call cdr3_nt cdr3_aa
TRBD1 NA TRBJ1-6 TRBV5-1 TGCGCCAGCAGCACGGACAGGGGCGGTAATTCACCCCTCCACTTT CASSTDRGGNSPLHF
NA NA TRBJ1-1 TRBV27 TGTGCCAGCAGTTTAGGCGCGGGAACTAACACTGAAGCTTTCTTT CASSLGAGTNTEAFF
TRBD1 NA TRBJ2-7 TRBV27 TGTGCCAGCAGTGTGATAGGGACAGCTTACGAGCAGTACTTC CASSVIGTAYEQYF
NA NA TRBJ2-7 TRBV21-1 TGTGCCAGCATAGGAGCGGGCGAAGCCTACGAGCAGTACTTC CASIGAGEAYEQYF
NA once TRBJ2-3 TRBV10-2 TGCGCCAGCAGTGAGTCGTGGACGTTAGATAGCACAGATACGCAGTATTTT CASSESWTLDSTDTQYF
TRBD2 NA TRBJ2-5 TRBV30 TGTGCCTGGAGGTCCGGGACCGGGACTAGCGGGAGAGAGACCCAGTACTTC CAWRSGTGTSGRETQYF
NA NA TRBJ2-7 TRBV4-3 TGCGCCAGCAGCTACCAGGACAGCGACTCCTACGAGCAGTACTTC CASSYQDSDSYEQYF
NA NA TRBJ2-7 TRBV19 TGTGCCAGTAGTGGGGACAACTACGAGCAGTACTTC CASSGDNYEQYF
TRBD1 NA TRBJ2-7 TRBV15 TGTGCCACCAGCAGAGAGAGACAGGGGGTCTACGAGCAGTACTTC CATSRERQGVYEQYF
TRBD1 NA TRBJ1-1 TRBV6-1 TGTGCCAGCGTGGACAGGGGGCTTTCTGAAGCTTTCTTT CASVDRGLSEAFF
TRBD2 NA TRBJ2-1 TRBV7-2 TGTGCCAGCAGTCTCCATAGCGGGAGGTTAGACAATGAGCAGTTCTTC CASSLHSGRLDNEQFF
NA NA TRBJ1-1 TRBV9 TGTGCCAGCAGCGTGGGTGGGCAGAACACTGAAGCTTTCTTT CASSVGGQNTEAFF
NA few TRBJ2-7 TRBV7-9 TGTGCCAGCAGCTCTCCTTTAATCCACGAGCAGTACTTC CASSSPLIHEQYF
TRBD2 NA TRBJ2-7 TRBV19 TGTGCCAGTAGTCCGGGACTAGCGAGTGTCCACGAGCAGTACTTC CASSPGLASVHEQYF
TRBD2 NA TRBJ2-7 TRBV7-2 TGTGCCAGCAGCTCGCCACCGGGACTAGCGGGTATACCCGGAGACGAGCAGTACTTC CASSSPPGLAGIPGDEQYF
TRBD2 NA TRBJ2-1 TRBV6-6 TGTGCCAGCAGTTATCTAGCGGGGTACAATGAGCAGTTCTTC CASSYLAGYNEQFF
NA once TRBJ2-3 TRBV9 TGTGCCAGCAGCGTAGCTACGGACGGTTCTAGCACAGATACGCAGTATTTT CASSVATDGSSTDTQYF
NA NA TRBJ1-4 TRBV27 TGTGCCAGCAGTTTCGGAGGGCGGTACAATGAAAAACTGTTTTTT CASSFGGRYNEKLFF
NA once TRBJ1-2 TRBV28 TGTGCCAGCAGTTTAGACCCGACCTATGGCTACACCTTC CASSLDPTYGYTF
NA NA TRBJ2-2 TRBV27 TGTGCCAGCAGTTTATTGGTCAGACAGAACACCGGGGAGCTGTTTTTT CASSLLVRQNTGELFF
NA NA TRBJ2-1 TRBV19 TGTGCCAGTAGTATAATGGACTACAATGAGCAGTTCTTC CASSIMDYNEQFF
NA NA TRBJ2-1 TRBV13 TGTGCCAGCAGCTTAGCCGGGGAAGGGGACAATGAGCAGTTCTTC CASSLAGEGDNEQFF
NA NA TRBJ1-1 TRBV11-3 TGTGCCAGCAGCTTCATAAGAGGGACTGAAGCTTTCTTT CASSFIRGTEAFF
NA NA TRBJ2-7 TRBV6-5 TGTGCCAGCAGAGCAGGGCAGGCCTACGAGCAGTACTTC CASRAGQAYEQYF
NA NA TRBJ1-2 TRBV28 TGTGCCAGCAGCGACAGCGTAAACTATGGCTACACCTTC CASSDSVNYGYTF
NA NA TRBJ2-7 TRBV6-5 TGTGCCAGCAGTTACTCGCAGGCCTACGAGCAGTACTTC CASSYSQAYEQYF
NA NA TRBJ1-2 TRBV5-6 TGTGCCAGCAGCTTTCCGGACAGAGAACTATCCTATGGCTACACCTTC CASSFPDRELSYGYTF
TRBD2 NA TRBJ2-7 TRBV27 TGTGCCAGCAGTCCCGGGACTAGCGGGGCCTACGAGCAGTACTTC CASSPGTSGAYEQYF
TRBD2 NA TRBJ2-5 TRBV27 TGTGCCAGCAGTCCCCTTCCCCCTAGCGGGGTGGCCGAGACCCAGTACTTC CASSPLPPSGVAETQYF
NA NA TRBJ2-2 TRBV19 TGTGCCAGTAGTATTACCGGTTCCGGGGAGCTGTTTTTT CASSITGSGELFF
TRBD1 NA TRBJ1-2 TRBV2 TGTGCCAGCAGCCAGGGACAGGGGAGAGGCTACACCTTC CASSQGQGRGYTF
NA NA TRBJ2-3 TRBV5-1 TGCGCCAGCAGCCCGGTCGCCACAGATACGCAGTATTTT CASSPVATDTQYF
NA NA TRBJ1-2 TRBV5-6 TGTGCCAGCAGCTTGGCCATGGGGGCCGATGGCTACACCTTC CASSLAMGADGYTF
TRBD1 NA TRBJ2-7 TRBV4-1 TGCGCCAGCAGCCAAGGACCGGGGACAGGGGGTTCCTACGAGCAGTACTTC CASSQGPGTGGSYEQYF
NA NA TRBJ1-2 TRBV6-5 TGTGCCAGCAGTTACTCGCTGGGAAACTATGGCTACACCTTC CASSYSLGNYGYTF
NA NA TRBJ1-1 TRBV2 TGTACCAGCAGTGGGGACGGAGGGTACACTGAAGCTTTCTTT CTSSGDGGYTEAFF
NA NA TRBJ2-1 TRBV2 TGTGCCAGCAGTGAACTAGAGAATGAGCAGTTCTTC CASSELENEQFF
TRBD1 once TRBJ2-1 TRBV2 TGTGCCAGCGGACAGGCCTCCTACAATGAGCAGTTCTTC CASGQASYNEQFF
NA NA TRBJ1-5 TRBV9 TGTGCCAGCAGCGGGGACGGAAGCAATCAGCCCCAGCATTTT CASSGDGSNQPQHF
TRBD1 NA TRBJ2-1 TRBV13 TGTGCCAGCAGCCCCAGGGACAGCAACAATGAGCAGTTCTTC CASSPRDSNNEQFF
NA NA TRBJ1-1 TRBV21-1 TGTGCCAGCAGCCTAGCAGGAAGGAACTCGAACACTGAAGCTTTCTTT CASSLAGRNSNTEAFF
NA NA TRBJ1-6 TRBV4-1 TGCGCCAGCAGCCAAAGTGGGGGGGATTCACCCCTCCACTTT CASSQSGGDSPLHF
NA NA TRBJ2-3 TRBV27 TGTGCCAGCAGCGTTCCGGGGTCCGATACGCAGTATTTT CASSVPGSDTQYF
TRBD2 once TRBJ2-1 TRBV4-1 TGCGCCAGCAGTCGCACGGAACTAGCGGGACCCGAGGGCAATGAGCAGTTCTTC CASSRTELAGPEGNEQFF
NA NA TRBJ1-2 TRBV6-6 TGTGCCAGCAGGACAGACGTAGATACAGGGTCTCAATTCTACACCTTC CASRTDVDTGSQFYTF